This T cell receptor beta chain originates from a study of neurological immune-mediated disorders (dated by TCRdb to between 2018 and 2021). Turning to the overall study: Among the approximately 35 multiple sclerosis patients, roughly 31 had relapsing-remitting MS and 3 had secondary progressive MS. Peripheral blood TCR-beta repertoires from patients with HTLV-I-associated myelopathy (HAM/TSP), patients with multiple sclerosis, and healthy controls were compared in the study using UMI-based sequencing. The 90 to 120 TCR-beta libraries covered PBMC samples along with longitudinal samples, technical triplicates, and paired sorted CD4+ and CD8+ T-cell subsets. The cohort comprised 68 subjects: some 15 HAM/TSP patients, around 34 multiple sclerosis patients and 20 healthy controls.

The V end loses 6 bases and the J end loses 4 bases, and a stretch of 12 bases separates them. The germline V gene (reference sequence) supplies CDR1 DFQATT and CDR2 SNEGSKA. The CDR3 numbers 12 residues from cysteine through phenylalanine. The entry retains the CDR3 DNA only, 36 bases that are in frame from base 1. Beyond this particular receptor, the publication reports: The highest TCR clonal expansion was observed in HAM/TSP patients, whereas the lowest was observed in MS patients, even when compared with healthy controls. The MS cluster showed no association with clinical or MRI features, and the authors stated that larger cohorts are needed. Repertoires from 18 of 34 MS patients were grouped by phylogenetic analysis into a cluster of related CDR3 sequences, suggesting a possible repertoire-level signature. No identical CDR3 amino acid sequences were found to be shared among expanded clones across subjects, suggesting that TCR-beta repertoires were private in all groups.

Unsorted PBMC libraries were generated from 2 million PBMCs stored in RNAlater at -80 °C until RNA extraction. Multiple sclerosis patients were enrolled in a US clinical protocol under which disease progression was evaluated by magnetic resonance imaging. Peripheral blood was subjected to Ficoll-Hypaque density gradient centrifugation to isolate PBMCs, which were then cryopreserved in liquid nitrogen. cDNA synthesis used template-switch 5'RACE with a primer carrying a 10-nucleotide random unique molecular identifier tagging each TCR transcript. Every sequencing run covered 15-18 subjects and yielded more than 160 million TCR-beta sequences. The RNeasy kit was used to extract total RNA. Using the KAPA Real-time Library Amplification kit, TCR-beta VDJ regions were amplified with primers for the TCR constant region and the 5'RACE anchor. Sample indexes and Illumina adaptors were added in a first PCR, after which library yield was increased in a second PCR. After Ampure bead purification, the TCR product of roughly 650 bp was size-selected on a 2% E-gel SizeSelection system. Library quality was checked on a Bioanalyzer, concentration was measured with Qubit, and libraries were quantified with the Kapa Library Quantification kit before pooling. Paired-end 2 x 150 bp sequencing of the libraries was performed on an Illumina HiSeq 2500. To increase sequence diversity, roughly 24-30% phiX was spiked into each library pool. The study's processing was this. Quality-filtered reads were processed with the UMI-based MiGEC pipeline, and over 85% of raw TCR sequences were removed by the MiGEC pipeline during error correction. IMGT germline references were used for alignment of VDJ genes, and clonotypes were defined by a unique CDR3 amino acid sequence together with V-J genes. Clonal expansion, Shannon diversity, and CDR3 relatedness (CalcPairwiseDistances, ClusterSamples) were evaluated with VDJtools, and phylogenetic trees were built with CLCbio workbench. Using coefficient-of-variation modelling across technical triplicates, the study counted a clone as expanded if it had at least 8 unique UMIs. TCRdb took the public reads, trimmed them with fastp at Q25, ran MiXCR for clone calling and kept in-frame beta chains. For every CDR3 protein sequence, its rows merge into one entry that carries the most common genes and DNA. For this entry, the V and J calls and clone size follow TCRdb and not the study's own pipeline. Counted in this sample were under 90,000 distinct CDR3 sequences; around 3.5% of them appeared once. The ten most abundant clones make up 2.9% of the sample.

This clonotype was observed at least ten times. Its recognized antigen is unknown. Per-nucleotide qualities are absent, and no much larger clonotype sits a single base away. The sample taken for sequencing was PBMCs. The chain uses TRBV20-1 and TRBJ2-5, and possibly TRBD2, on 5 matching bases. This sequence was found in a woman between 50 and 59 years old with multiple sclerosis. Read as DNA, the sequence is TGCAGTGCGACCCGGGATAGAGAGACCCAGTACTTC. This translates into CSATRDRETQYF.